The TCR beta chain under discussion was sequenced for a study of T cells in Graves' hyperthyroidism and ophthalmopathy. Study-wide results and limits: Among clonotypes expanded in thyroid above 0.001, most were also found in blood. A model of 13 V-J features distinguished ophthalmopathy from stable hyperthyroidism.

To note about this clonotype: Antigen unknown.

The germline gives CDR1 SQVTM, CDR2 ANQGSEA. Between the trimmed V and J ends, which lost 4 bases and 0 bases, there was a span of 10 bases. This CDR3 has 13 residues. Amplified regions were TCR beta CDR3 sequences from RNA transcripts. Initially, a first-round RT-PCR of the TCR CDR3 employed the HTBI primer set. MiXCR, applied by TCRdb to the multiplex PCR reads, yields one record per CDR3 protein. Of about 640,000 distinct CDR3 sequences listed, around 21% are singletons. Each diagnosis was grounded in clinical symptoms, serum thyroxine and TRAb, thyroid ultrasound, and orbital computed tomography. This chain connects TRBV29-1 to TRBJ2-7; D might be TRBD1 (6 bases). Sample: blood. This receptor was identified in a young man with Graves' ophthalmopathy. As DNA, the CDR3 is TGCAGCGTTGGGACAGACAACTCCTACGAGCAGTACTTC. Translating it yields CSVGTDNSYEQYF.